The clone carrying this TCR beta chain was picked up a small number of times. Its specificity is unknown. This sample is part of a study of CD8 T cells in ankylosing spondylitis. Study-wide results and limits: Matched ankylosing spondylitis synovial fluid reportedly showed significant enrichment of disease-linked clones. Those disease-linked clones were CD8+; they were also relatively rare in peripheral blood. In ankylosing spondylitis blood, a motif of eight highly homologous TCR beta variants appeared characteristic.

A quantitative 5'-RACE method, one with molecular barcodes, was used to make TCR beta libraries. TCRdb itself ran the 5' RACE reads through MiXCR, one entry per CDR3 protein. Of 150,000 to 200,000 distinct CDR3 sequences listed, approximately 10% were seen once; the top ten hold under 35%. Trimming pared 2 bases from V and 8 bases from J, leaving 9 bases between. Germline CDR1 is SGHTA and CDR2 is FQGNSA. The CDR3 extends over 12 amino acids. This sequence originates from a male donor with ankylosing spondylitis or in good health (not recorded which). J is TRBJ1-2 and V is TRBV7-2, with a possible D match to TRBD1 (5 bases). Material: blood, either unsorted or a sorted T cell fraction (not recorded which). The CDR3 nucleotides read TGTGCCAGCAGCTTAAGGGGAGGAGGCTACACCTTC. This codes for CASSLRGGGYTF.